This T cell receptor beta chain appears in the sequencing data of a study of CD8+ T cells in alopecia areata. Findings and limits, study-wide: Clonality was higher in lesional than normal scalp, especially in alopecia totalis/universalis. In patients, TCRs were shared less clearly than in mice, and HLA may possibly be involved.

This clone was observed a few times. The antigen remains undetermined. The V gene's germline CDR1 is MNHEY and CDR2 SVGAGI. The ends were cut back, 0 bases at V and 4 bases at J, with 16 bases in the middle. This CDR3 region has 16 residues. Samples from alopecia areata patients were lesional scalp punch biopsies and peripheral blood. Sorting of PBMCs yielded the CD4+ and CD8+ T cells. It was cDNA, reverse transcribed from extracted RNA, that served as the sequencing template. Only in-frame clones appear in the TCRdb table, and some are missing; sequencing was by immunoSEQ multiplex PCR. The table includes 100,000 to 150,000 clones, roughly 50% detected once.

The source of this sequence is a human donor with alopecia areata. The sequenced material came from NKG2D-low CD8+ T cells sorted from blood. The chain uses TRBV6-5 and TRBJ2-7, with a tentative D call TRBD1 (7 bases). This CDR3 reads CASSYSGGGAAYEQYF. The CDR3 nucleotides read TGTGCCAGCAGTTACTCTGGAGGGGGCGCAGCTTACGAGCAGTACTTC.